The T cell receptor beta chain described here comes from a study of blood T cell repertoires in COVID-19. Sequenced by immunoSEQ multiplex PCR; TCRdb stores in-frame clones only, minus some. The repertoire holds about 130,000 clones, with roughly four fifths as singletons. CDR1 is SGHDN and CDR2 is FVKESK in the germline V gene. The junction had 11 bases not matched to a gene; V was cut back by 3 bases and J by 0 bases. There are 19 residues in the CDR3. Sequences were obtained from peripheral blood. The TCR comes from a man between 60 and 75 years old with acute or convalescent COVID-19. This sequence joins TRBV14 and TRBJ1-1; 12 bases line up with TRBD1. The CDR3 spells CASSQITGTGGLMNTEAFF. The CDR3 DNA is TGTGCCAGCAGCCAGATAACCGGGACAGGGGGCCTCATGAACACTGAAGCTTTCTTT. Full variable domain (outside the CDR3, taken from reference TRBV14 and TRBJ1-1): EAGVTQFPSHSVIEKGQTVTLRCDPISGHDNLYWYRRVMGKEIKFLLHFVKESKQDESGMPNNRFLAERTGGTYSTLKVQPAELEDSGVYFCASSQITGTGGLMNTEAFFGQGTRLTVV.